One and the same sample provided the 18 T cell receptor beta chains below, sequenced in a study of T cell responses to AZD1222 COVID-19 vaccine. The assay was immunoSEQ multiplex PCR, and TCRdb's table has in-frame clones only and misses some. The sample lists 120,000 or so clones, 87% seen once, with around 1.6% in the top ten. Material: peripheral blood, obtained on day 0 of AZD1222 vaccination. The receptors were gathered from an adult in good health.

This chain connects TRBV6-1 to TRBJ1-1; 7 positions agree with TRBD1. The CDR3 length is 15 residues. Germline assignment: CDR1 MNHNS and CDR2 SASEGT. The ends lost 2 bases at V and 0 bases at J; junction bases unmatched: 3. DNA of the CDR3: TGTGCCAGCAGTGAACGGACAGGACTGAACACTGAAGCTTTCTTT. Translation gives CASSERTGLNTEAFF.

J is TRBJ2-5 and V is TRBV5-1; 8 nucleotides match TRBD2. V lost 3 bases, J lost 4 bases, and 8 bases stayed unmatched. This CDR3 has 15 amino acids. CDR1 is SGHRS and CDR2 is YFSETQ in the germline V gene. CDR3 loop: CASSSGGAVGETQYF. CDR3 DNA: TGCGCCAGCAGCTCCGGGGGGGCAGTGGGAGAGACCCAGTACTTC.

This clone was seen a handful of times. This chain links TRBV7-8 with TRBJ1-5; D is uncertain. This CDR3 has 18 residues. With 5 bases removed from V and 5 bases from J, the gap between germline ends came to 25 bases. In germline, CDR1 is SGHVS, CDR2 FQNEAQ. The CDR3 reads CASSPPYRERKRDQPQHF. CDR3 coding DNA: TGTGCCAGCAGCCCTCCCTACCGTGAAAGGAAACGGGATCAGCCCCAGCATTTT.

This chain links TRBV7-9 with TRBJ1-2; D possibly corresponds to TRBD1 (5 bases). The germline CDR1 and CDR2 sequences are SEHNR and FQNEAQ (reference sequence). Trimming shortened V by 1 base and J by 2 bases, and 8 bases separated the two germline ends. CDR3 length equals 14 residues. The CDR3 is CASSLGQNNYGYTF. CDR3 DNA: TGTGCCAGCAGCTTAGGACAGAACAACTATGGCTACACCTTC.

The chain couples TRBV28 to TRBJ1-5; D is undetermined. Germline CDR1 reads MDHEN; CDR2 reads SYDVKM. Trimming removed 10 bases from V and 2 bases from J, with 15 bases in between. CDR3 length: 14 residues. The CDR3 DNA reads as TGTGCCACCGCACTGTTGCAGGGCAATCAGCCCCAGCATTTT. Protein sequence: CATALLQGNQPQHF.

The CDR3, as DNA: TGTGCCAGCAGTGACGACAGGGTACGGTACGAGCAGTACTTC. Amino acids: CASSDDRVRYEQYF. The J gene is TRBJ2-7, the V gene TRBV6-1; 7 positions agree with TRBD1. Germline V gene data show CDR1 as MNHNS and CDR2 as SASEGT. The CDR3 loop spans 14 amino acids. V dropped 3 bases and J dropped 4; count of bases not matched to a gene: 6.

The V call is TRBV19, the J call TRBJ1-2, with D unclear. Germline V gene lookup returns CDR1 LNHDA and CDR2 SQIVND (reference sequence). The CDR3 covers 14 residues. V lost 0 bases to trimming and J lost 7 bases, with 12 bases between them. The CDR3 DNA sequence: TGTGCCAGTAGTATAGATCGATCTAATGGTGGCTACACCTTC. As protein: CASSIDRSNGGYTF.

This clone was detected only once. The rearrangement uses TRBV6-2 or TRBV6-3 and TRBJ2-3; D ambiguous. CDR1 and CDR2 (germline): MNHEY, SVGEGT. This CDR3 comprises 15 residues. V was pared by 0 bases and J by 0 bases, with 7 bases between. The CDR3, as DNA: TGTGCCAGCAGTTACTCGTACGAAAGCACAGATACGCAGTATTTT. It specifies CASSYSYESTDTQYF.

The rearrangement joins TRBV4-1 to TRBJ2-4; D possibly corresponds to TRBD2 (5 bases). Germline-derived CDR1 and CDR2 are MGHRA and YSYEKL. Trimming removed 0 bases at V and 8 bases at J, with 14 bases between. CDR3 length: 15 amino acids. The CDR3 DNA reads as TGCGCCAGCAGCCAAGATCCGGGGAGTACCGACATTCAGTACTTC. It translates to CASSQDPGSTDIQYF.

This chain joins TRBV7-2 and TRBJ2-7, with TRBD1 as a possible D gene (5 bases). Trimming took 3 bases from V and 0 from J, leaving 12 bases between them. The CDR3 sequence is 15 residues long. Germline loops: CDR1 SGHTA, CDR2 FQGNSA. The CDR3 sequence: CASSFEQALSYEQYF. In nucleotides, the CDR3 is TGTGCCAGCAGCTTTGAACAGGCCCTCTCCTACGAGCAGTACTTC.

The gene calls are TRBV4-1 and TRBJ1-1; D remains ambiguous. Germline V CDR1 and CDR2: MGHRA, YSYEKL. The CDR3 runs 14 residues. Trimming took 1 base from V and 1 from J, leaving 7 bases between them. CDR3 sequence reads: CASSQARGNTEAFF. CDR3 bases: TGCGCCAGCAGCCAAGCCCGGGGGAACACTGAAGCTTTCTTT.

The sample holds one count of this clone. This chain connects TRBV28 to TRBJ1-1, with D maybe TRBD1 (6 bases). Trimming left V 5 bases short and J 14 bases short, with 18 bases between. Germline V gene data show CDR1 as MDHEN and CDR2 as SYDVKM. CDR3 length: 12 residues. The CDR3 bases are TGTGCCAGCAGTCTCGGGACAAAAGGCAGCTTCTTT. Amino acids: CASSLGTKGSFF. The variable domain in full, completed from reference TRBV28 and TRBJ1-1, reads DVKVTQSSRYLVKRTGEKVFLECVQDMDHENMFWYRQDPGLGLRLIYFSYDVKMKEKGDIPEGYSVSREKKERFSLILESASTNQTSMYLCASSLGTKGSFFGQGTRLTVV.

The chain links TRBV27 to TRBJ2-1; D possibly corresponds to TRBD2 (6 bases). CDR1 is MNHEY, CDR2 SMNVEV, per germline (reference sequence). Trimming removed 4 bases from V and 6 bases from J, with 10 bases in between. This CDR3 has 13 amino acids. As DNA, the CDR3 is TGTGCCAGCAGTTGGAGGGTAGGCAATGAGCAGTTCTTC. Amino acid sequence: CASSWRVGNEQFF.

V and J are TRBV7-2 and TRBJ2-4, with 11 positions matching TRBD1. The ends lost 5 bases at V and 5 bases at J; junction bases unmatched: 5. The CDR3 totals 15 residues. Germline lookup yields CDR1 SGHTA and CDR2 FQGNSA. For the CDR3, the DNA is TGTGCCAGCAGCACAGGACAGGGGGCTGAAAACATTCAGTACTTC. Its translation: CASSTGQGAENIQYF.

This clone was detected once. J is TRBJ1-6 and V is TRBV5-8, with D unclear. Germline CDR1 SGHTS, CDR2 YDEGEE. V dropped 1 base and J dropped 7 bases, with 12 bases sitting between them. The CDR3 totals 15 residues. The CDR3 loop is CASSLSGYGNSPLHF. CDR3 DNA: TGTGCCAGCAGCTTGTCGGGATACGGGAATTCACCCCTCCACTTT.

The chain employs TRBV15 and TRBJ2-5; the D gene is possibly TRBD1 (6 bases). There are 15 residues in the CDR3. Per the germline V gene, CDR1 is LNHNV and CDR2 is YYDKDF (reference sequence). Trimming pared 3 bases from V and 4 bases from J, leaving 15 bases between. The CDR3 DNA reads as TGTGCCACCAGCAGGGAACAGGGAAGGGGAGAGACCCAGTACTTC. This sequence encodes CATSREQGRGETQYF.

The V gene is TRBV19, the J gene TRBJ1-5; no clear D. Germline V lookup: CDR1 LNHDA, CDR2 SQIVND (reference sequence). This CDR3 has 17 amino acids. The V end lost 4 bases, the J end lost 4 bases, and 20 bases lay between the germline ends. Here the CDR3 reads CASSTAPEVWRNQPQHF. The CDR3 DNA is TGTGCCAGTAGTACCGCCCCCGAAGTGTGGCGGAATCAGCCCCAGCATTTT.

The V and J genes are TRBV6-5 and TRBJ1-4; D is perhaps TRBD1 (5 bases). The ends were cut back, 2 bases at V and 6 bases at J, with 10 bases in the middle. Germline V gene lookup returns CDR1 MNHEY and CDR2 SVGAGI. This CDR3 has 14 amino acids. The CDR3 here is CASSYGGGDEKLFF. CDR3 DNA: TGTGCCAGCAGTTACGGGGGAGGGGATGAAAAACTGTTTTTT.